This T cell receptor (beta chain) was sequenced in a study of T cells in Graves' hyperthyroidism and ophthalmopathy. General study findings and limits: Also found in blood were most expanded thyroid clonotypes above 0.001. A model of 13 V-J features distinguished ophthalmopathy from stable hyperthyroidism.

In this sample, this clonotype turned up a few times. The antigen remains undetermined. RNA transcripts yielded amplified TCR beta CDR3 regions. The HTBI set primed first-round TCR CDR3 RT-PCR. TCRdb redid the calling of the multiplex PCR reads with MiXCR, one entry per CDR3 protein. The table shows 600,000 or so distinct CDR3 sequences, with 13% to 15% occurring only once. At least 3 on the Clinical Activity Score was recorded for ophthalmopathy patients, who also had NOSPECS grade at least 4 and duration under 3 months. Thyroid ultrasound, orbital computed tomography, clinical symptoms, and serum thyroxine and TRAb underpinned diagnoses. The CDR3 is 17 residues long. Germline V gives CDR1 SGDLS, CDR2 YYNGEE. V lost 4 bases and J lost 1; bases outside the gene matches: 10.

The receptor comes from a woman aged 45-65 years with Graves' ophthalmopathy. Sequenced input: blood. The V call is TRBV9, the J call TRBJ2-2; 7 bases agree with TRBD1. The CDR3 loop is CASSPTARQGNTGELFF. The CDR3 DNA reads as TGTGCCAGCAGCCCAACAGCCCGACAGGGGAACACCGGGGAGCTGTTTTTT.